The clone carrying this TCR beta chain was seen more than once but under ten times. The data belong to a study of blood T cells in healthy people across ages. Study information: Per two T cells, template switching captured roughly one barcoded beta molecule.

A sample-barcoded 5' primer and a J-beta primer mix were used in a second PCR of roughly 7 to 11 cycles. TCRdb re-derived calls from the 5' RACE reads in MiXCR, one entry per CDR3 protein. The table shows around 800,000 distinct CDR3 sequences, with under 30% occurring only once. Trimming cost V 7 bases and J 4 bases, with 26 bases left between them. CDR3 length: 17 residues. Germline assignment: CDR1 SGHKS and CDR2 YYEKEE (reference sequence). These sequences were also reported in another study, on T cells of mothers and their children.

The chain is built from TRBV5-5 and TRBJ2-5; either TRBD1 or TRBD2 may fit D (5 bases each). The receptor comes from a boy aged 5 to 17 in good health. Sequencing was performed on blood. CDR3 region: CASSSNPYQGRGETQYF. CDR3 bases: TGTGCCAGCTCCAGCAATCCCTATCAGGGTCGGGGAGAGACCCAGTACTTC.